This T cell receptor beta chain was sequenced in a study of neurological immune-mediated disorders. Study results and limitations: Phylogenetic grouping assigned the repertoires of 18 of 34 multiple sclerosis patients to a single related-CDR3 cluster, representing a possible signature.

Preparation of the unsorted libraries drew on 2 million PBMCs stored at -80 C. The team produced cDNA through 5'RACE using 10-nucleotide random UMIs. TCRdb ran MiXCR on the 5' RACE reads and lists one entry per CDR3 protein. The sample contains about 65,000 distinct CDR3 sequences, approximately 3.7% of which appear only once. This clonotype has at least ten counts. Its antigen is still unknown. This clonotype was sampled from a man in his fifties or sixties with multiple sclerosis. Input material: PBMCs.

This CDR3 is CSARGRQGATSSYEQYF. CDR3 in DNA: TGCAGTGCTAGGGGAAGACAGGGTGCCACATCCTCCTACGAGCAGTACTTC. V is TRBV20-1 and J is TRBJ2-7; 7 bases align to TRBD1. The CDR3 contains 17 residues. Trimming at V came to 3 bases and at J to 0 bases, leaving 14 bases not matched to a gene. Germline CDR1 reads DFQATT; CDR2 reads SNEGSKA (reference sequence).